One sample yielded the 7 T cell receptor beta chains listed below, sequenced in a study of vaccination effects on CD4 cells after COVID-19. These receptors are not linked to any known antigen. Produced via immunoSEQ multiplex PCR; TCRdb's table is partial and in-frame only. The table records about 23,000 clones, 65% to 80% of them present only once. Antigen-specific CD4+ T cells were expanded (with viral peptide pools) by the ViraFEST assay ahead of sequencing. Culture lasted about ten days before CD4+ T cell isolation. Vaccinated participants had no history of SARS-CoV-2 infection and tested negative for nucleocapsid antibodies. Sample: CD4+ T cells from PBMCs cultured with HCoV-NL63 spike peptides, taken before COVID-19 vaccination. Receptors were obtained from a human donor who received a COVID-19 vaccine.

The rearrangement links TRBV2 to TRBJ2-3; D is unclear. Looked up from germline, CDR1 is SNHLY and CDR2 is FYNNEI. The CDR3 has 24 residues. Trimming left V 7 bases short and J 0 bases short, with 41 bases between. The CDR3 loop is CASISPLAPRPPDPPHYSTDTQYF. The CDR3 DNA is TGTGCCAGCATAAGCCCCTTAGCCCCGCGTCCACCGGACCCGCCCCACTACAGCACAGATACGCAGTATTTT. The entire variable domain, with the rest obtained from reference TRBV2 and TRBJ2-3, is as follows: EPEVTQTPSHQVTQMGQEVILRCVPISNHLYFYWYRQILGQKVEFLVSFYNNEISEKSEIFDDQFSVERPDGSNFTLKIRSTKLEDSAMYFCASISPLAPRPPDPPHYSTDTQYFGPGTRLTVL.

The chain employs TRBV7-2 and TRBJ1-3; no clear D. Germline assignment: CDR1 SGHTA and CDR2 FQGNSA. Between the trimmed V and J ends, which lost 4 bases and 0 bases, there was a span of 13 bases. The CDR3 extends over 16 amino acids. The CDR3 DNA reads as TGTGCCAGCAGCTGGCAATCCGCTCGCTCTGGAAACACCATATATTTT. Translated, it gives CASSWQSARSGNTIYF.

This chain links TRBV18 with TRBJ2-3, with 7 bases that match TRBD1. Germline CDR1 KGHSH, CDR2 LQKENI. With 3 bases clipped from V and 1 base from J, the junction kept 4 bases outside the gene matches. CDR3 length: 15 amino acids. The CDR3 nucleotides are TGTGCCAGCTCACCTCTTACAGGGGGCACAGATACGCAGTATTTT. This codes for CASSPLTGGTDTQYF.

The chain has TRBV24-1 and TRBJ1-2, with no clear D. The CDR3 covers 14 residues. Germline values: CDR1 KGHDR, CDR2 SFDVKD. Trimming cost V 5 bases and J 3 bases, with 12 bases left between them. The CDR3 coding sequence is TGTGCCACCAGTGGGTCGGGGTTTGACTATGGCTACACCTTC. Translating it yields CATSGSGFDYGYTF.

The rearrangement uses TRBV5-1 and TRBJ1-2, with a tentative D call TRBD1 (5 bases). The length of the CDR3 is 16 residues. The germline V and J ends were trimmed by 4 bases and 3 bases, with 19 bases remaining between them. Germline V lookup: CDR1 SGHRS, CDR2 YFSETQ. The CDR3 loop reads CASSPNRLDSHYGYTF. The CDR3 coding sequence is TGCGCCAGCAGCCCAAATCGTCTAGACAGTCACTATGGCTACACCTTC.

In this sample, this clone turned up a few times. This sequence joins TRBV18 and TRBJ2-7; D is unclear. The CDR3 contains 14 residues. V was shortened by 2 bases and J by 0 bases, with 8 bases between the two germline ends. Germline V gives CDR1 KGHSH, CDR2 LQKENI. CDR3: CASSPRPDSYEQYF. The CDR3 bases are TGTGCCAGCTCACCAAGACCCGACTCCTACGAGCAGTACTTC.

The J gene is TRBJ1-5, the V gene TRBV6-5; TRBD1 matches at 12 bases. Germline loops: CDR1 MNHEY, CDR2 SVGAGI. V lost 7 bases to trimming and J lost 7 bases; unmatched junction nucleotides: 5. The CDR3 contains 14 residues. In DNA form, the CDR3 reads TGTGCCAGCATGGGACAGGGGGCACGGCAGCCCCAGCATTTT. Translated: CASMGQGARQPQHF.